This is a list of T cell receptor beta chains from one sample in a study of T cell repertoires in cytomegalovirus infection. TCRdb reanalysed the reads using MiXCR and keeps one entry per CDR3 protein. The sample has some 450,000 distinct CDR3 sequences; about 33% are singletons. Input material: PBMCs. Source of these receptors: a human donor in good health (CMV status not recorded). Some clones in this sample may be carry-over from other donors' samples. Each CDR3 is given with its conserved first and last residue. D genes are given only for firm matches. Size is stated for part of the rows, as once, few or many counts, or as a class when the clone is expanded.

CDR3aa | CDR3nt | v_gene | abundance | j_gene | d_gene
CASRSQGVNQPQHF | TGTGCCAGCAGGTCACAGGGCGTCAATCAGCCCCAGCATTTT | TRBV6-6 | . | TRBJ1-5 | .
CASSQDLVRDPYNSPLHF | TGTGCCAGCAGCCAAGATCTTGTCAGGGACCCCTATAATTCACCCCTCCACTTT | TRBV4-2 | . | TRBJ1-6 | .
CASSSSPTVYEQYF | TGTGCCAGCAGTTCATCCCCGACAGTCTACGAGCAGTACTTC | TRBV27 | few | TRBJ2-7 | .
CASSPDIKNQPQHF | TGTGCCAGCTCCCCGGATATAAAAAATCAGCCCCAGCATTTT | TRBV18 | few | TRBJ1-5 | .
CATSDIPGQGTENTGELFF | TGTGCCACCAGTGACATACCCGGACAGGGTACCGAAAACACCGGGGAGCTGTTTTTT | TRBV24-1 | . | TRBJ2-2 | TRBD1
CASSLRSGVGFYGYTF | TGTGCCAGCAGCTTACGATCTGGGGTGGGATTCTATGGCTACACCTTC | TRBV7-8 | . | TRBJ1-2 | .
CASSYGRSGGKGEQFF | TGTGCCAGCAGTTACGGTCGTAGCGGGGGAAAAGGTGAGCAGTTCTTC | TRBV6-2/TRBV6-3 | . | TRBJ2-1 | TRBD2
CASTPRVGELFF | TGTGCCAGTACCCCGAGGGTCGGGGAGCTGTTTTTT | TRBV19 | few | TRBJ2-2 | .
CASSLPQSYGYTF | TGTGCCAGCAGCTTGCCACAGTCCTATGGCTACACCTTC | TRBV5-4 | . | TRBJ1-2 | .
CAISEHRGDYTEAFF | TGTGCCATCAGTGAGCACAGAGGCGATTACACTGAAGCTTTCTTT | TRBV10-3 | few | TRBJ1-1 | .
CASSGVVGGQETQYF | TGTGCCAGCTCCGGGGTGGTTGGGGGACAAGAGACCCAGTACTTC | TRBV7-2 | . | TRBJ2-5 | .
CASSSPGGLTLVDTQYF | TGTGCCAGCAGCTCCCCGGGGGGGTTAACCTTGGTAGATACGCAGTATTTT | TRBV7-6 | . | TRBJ2-3 | TRBD2
CATSRDGSGLPNYEQYF | TGTGCCACCAGCAGAGATGGGTCAGGGCTTCCAAACTACGAGCAGTACTTC | TRBV15 | . | TRBJ2-7 | .
CASSLGDRDEQFF | TGTGCCAGCAGCCTCGGGGACCGGGATGAGCAGTTCTTC | TRBV7-9 | . | TRBJ2-1 | .
CASSEKGGTEAFF | TGTGCCAGCAGTGAGAAAGGTGGGACTGAAGCTTTCTTT | TRBV6-4 | . | TRBJ1-1 | .
CASSLEASFETQYF | TGTGCCAGCAGCTTAGAGGCTAGTTTCGAGACCCAGTACTTC | TRBV7-2 | many | TRBJ2-5 | .
CASRGLAGIDEQYF | TGTGCCAGCAGGGGACTAGCGGGGATCGACGAGCAGTACTTC | TRBV7-8 | many | TRBJ2-7 | TRBD2
CSVPGRSSYNEQFF | TGCAGCGTCCCCGGACGCAGCTCCTACAATGAGCAGTTCTTC | TRBV29-1 | few | TRBJ2-1 | .
CASSSVDRVLLNEQFF | TGTGCCAGCAGCTCCGTTGACAGGGTGCTGCTCAATGAGCAGTTCTTC | TRBV11-1 | few | TRBJ2-1 | TRBD1
CASSVANRINTEAFF | TGTGCCAGCAGCGTAGCAAACAGAATTAACACTGAAGCTTTCTTT | TRBV9 | . | TRBJ1-1 | .
CASSWSAGSADGYTF | TGTGCCAGCAGTTGGTCCGCAGGGTCGGCGGATGGCTACACCTTC | TRBV12-3/TRBV12-4 | . | TRBJ1-2 | .
CASSYSIHRGPIGGTEAFF | TGTGCCAGCAGTTACTCAATCCACAGGGGACCCATTGGAGGCACTGAAGCTTTCTTT | TRBV6-6 | many | TRBJ1-1 | TRBD1
CASRGGIGEAFF | TGTGCCAGCAGAGGAGGGATAGGGGAAGCTTTCTTT | TRBV28 | many | TRBJ1-1 | .
CASSFNRGGEQFF | TGCGCCAGCAGCTTTAACAGGGGCGGTGAGCAGTTCTTC | TRBV4-1 | . | TRBJ2-1 | TRBD1
CASSLPGQATGELFF | TGTGCCAGCAGCTTACCGGGACAGGCAACCGGGGAGCTGTTTTTT | TRBV5-4 | . | TRBJ2-2 | TRBD1
CASSQGAPSGGRETQYF | TGCGCCAGCAGCCAAGGGGCCCCTAGCGGGGGGCGAGAGACCCAGTACTTC | TRBV4-1 | many | TRBJ2-5 | TRBD2
CASSPTGDFVNTEAFF | TGTGCCAGCAGCCCAACGGGCGACTTCGTGAACACTGAAGCTTTCTTT | TRBV7-6 | few | TRBJ1-1 | .
CASSYRDRGGYEQYF | TGTGCCAGCAGCTACCGGGACAGAGGCGGCTACGAGCAGTACTTC | TRBV7-6 | . | TRBJ2-7 | TRBD1
CASSTLTAATNEKLFF | TGTGCCAGCAGCACCTTGACAGCTGCAACTAATGAAAAACTGTTTTTT | TRBV7-4 | few | TRBJ1-4 | .
CSARASEGNSPLHF | TGCAGTGCTAGAGCGTCCGAGGGGAATTCACCCCTCCACTTT | TRBV20-1 | . | TRBJ1-6 | .
CASSLSLAGGNEQFF | TGTGCCAGCAGCTTGTCTCTAGCGGGGGGCAATGAGCAGTTCTTC | TRBV5-4 | few | TRBJ2-1 | TRBD2
CASSLGGSGRDTQYF | TGTGCCAGCAGTTTAGGCGGGTCCGGGCGAGATACGCAGTATTTT | TRBV28 | few | TRBJ2-3 | .
CASSLAVRNYEQYF | TGTGCCAGCAGCTTAGCAGTCCGGAACTACGAGCAGTACTTC | TRBV7-8 | many | TRBJ2-7 | .
CATSDFRGLAYEQFF | TGTGCCACCAGTGATTTTAGGGGACTAGCCTATGAGCAGTTCTTC | TRBV24-1 | few | TRBJ2-1 | TRBD2
CASSDNLGTSNQPQHF | TGTGCCAGCAGTGACAACTTGGGAACTAGCAATCAGCCCCAGCATTTT | TRBV6-6 | . | TRBJ1-5 | .